This entry concerns a single T cell receptor beta chain. Its antigen is currently unknown. The germline gene is not matched at one end of the junction; a read error may be the cause. This CDR3 comprises 14 residues. The germline gives CDR1 SGHTA, CDR2 FQGTGA. This record belongs to a study of tumor-infiltrating lymphocytes in primary liver carcinoma. The overall study: Lesions, classed as T1-T3 N0M0, spanned about 4 to 11 cm across. Regardless of tissue type, samples showed similar yields of roughly 3.65 to 7.5 million productive TCRbeta reads. Overall study findings and caveats: Researchers did not compare CD4+ and CD8+ repertoires, as samples were bulk unsorted. Blood had a significantly lower top-250-clone fraction than tumors did (p = 0.039).

A constant-region primer served to make TCR beta cDNA from roughly 500 ng total RNA. Libraries covering TCR beta were generated through three nested multiplex PCR rounds (using a slightly modified ARM-PCR). TRBV1-TRBV30 forward primers paired with a C-beta reverse primer drove the first two PCR rounds, approximately 11 cycles each. TCRdb redid the calling of the multiplex PCR reads with MiXCR, one entry per CDR3 protein. Among about 300,000 distinct CDR3 sequences listed, more than 55% were seen once. It was unsorted whole blood that yielded blood RNA, and germline DNA was also extracted. Sequenced sample: peripheral blood. V and J are TRBV7-3 and TRBJ2-1; TRBD1 matches at 9 bases. This clonotype originated in a man in his forties or fifties with primary liver carcinoma and hepatitis B virus infection. Here the CDR3 DNA reads TGTGTCAGCAGCTTAGGGACAGGGAATAATGAGCAGTTCTTC. This encodes CVSSLGTGNNEQFF.